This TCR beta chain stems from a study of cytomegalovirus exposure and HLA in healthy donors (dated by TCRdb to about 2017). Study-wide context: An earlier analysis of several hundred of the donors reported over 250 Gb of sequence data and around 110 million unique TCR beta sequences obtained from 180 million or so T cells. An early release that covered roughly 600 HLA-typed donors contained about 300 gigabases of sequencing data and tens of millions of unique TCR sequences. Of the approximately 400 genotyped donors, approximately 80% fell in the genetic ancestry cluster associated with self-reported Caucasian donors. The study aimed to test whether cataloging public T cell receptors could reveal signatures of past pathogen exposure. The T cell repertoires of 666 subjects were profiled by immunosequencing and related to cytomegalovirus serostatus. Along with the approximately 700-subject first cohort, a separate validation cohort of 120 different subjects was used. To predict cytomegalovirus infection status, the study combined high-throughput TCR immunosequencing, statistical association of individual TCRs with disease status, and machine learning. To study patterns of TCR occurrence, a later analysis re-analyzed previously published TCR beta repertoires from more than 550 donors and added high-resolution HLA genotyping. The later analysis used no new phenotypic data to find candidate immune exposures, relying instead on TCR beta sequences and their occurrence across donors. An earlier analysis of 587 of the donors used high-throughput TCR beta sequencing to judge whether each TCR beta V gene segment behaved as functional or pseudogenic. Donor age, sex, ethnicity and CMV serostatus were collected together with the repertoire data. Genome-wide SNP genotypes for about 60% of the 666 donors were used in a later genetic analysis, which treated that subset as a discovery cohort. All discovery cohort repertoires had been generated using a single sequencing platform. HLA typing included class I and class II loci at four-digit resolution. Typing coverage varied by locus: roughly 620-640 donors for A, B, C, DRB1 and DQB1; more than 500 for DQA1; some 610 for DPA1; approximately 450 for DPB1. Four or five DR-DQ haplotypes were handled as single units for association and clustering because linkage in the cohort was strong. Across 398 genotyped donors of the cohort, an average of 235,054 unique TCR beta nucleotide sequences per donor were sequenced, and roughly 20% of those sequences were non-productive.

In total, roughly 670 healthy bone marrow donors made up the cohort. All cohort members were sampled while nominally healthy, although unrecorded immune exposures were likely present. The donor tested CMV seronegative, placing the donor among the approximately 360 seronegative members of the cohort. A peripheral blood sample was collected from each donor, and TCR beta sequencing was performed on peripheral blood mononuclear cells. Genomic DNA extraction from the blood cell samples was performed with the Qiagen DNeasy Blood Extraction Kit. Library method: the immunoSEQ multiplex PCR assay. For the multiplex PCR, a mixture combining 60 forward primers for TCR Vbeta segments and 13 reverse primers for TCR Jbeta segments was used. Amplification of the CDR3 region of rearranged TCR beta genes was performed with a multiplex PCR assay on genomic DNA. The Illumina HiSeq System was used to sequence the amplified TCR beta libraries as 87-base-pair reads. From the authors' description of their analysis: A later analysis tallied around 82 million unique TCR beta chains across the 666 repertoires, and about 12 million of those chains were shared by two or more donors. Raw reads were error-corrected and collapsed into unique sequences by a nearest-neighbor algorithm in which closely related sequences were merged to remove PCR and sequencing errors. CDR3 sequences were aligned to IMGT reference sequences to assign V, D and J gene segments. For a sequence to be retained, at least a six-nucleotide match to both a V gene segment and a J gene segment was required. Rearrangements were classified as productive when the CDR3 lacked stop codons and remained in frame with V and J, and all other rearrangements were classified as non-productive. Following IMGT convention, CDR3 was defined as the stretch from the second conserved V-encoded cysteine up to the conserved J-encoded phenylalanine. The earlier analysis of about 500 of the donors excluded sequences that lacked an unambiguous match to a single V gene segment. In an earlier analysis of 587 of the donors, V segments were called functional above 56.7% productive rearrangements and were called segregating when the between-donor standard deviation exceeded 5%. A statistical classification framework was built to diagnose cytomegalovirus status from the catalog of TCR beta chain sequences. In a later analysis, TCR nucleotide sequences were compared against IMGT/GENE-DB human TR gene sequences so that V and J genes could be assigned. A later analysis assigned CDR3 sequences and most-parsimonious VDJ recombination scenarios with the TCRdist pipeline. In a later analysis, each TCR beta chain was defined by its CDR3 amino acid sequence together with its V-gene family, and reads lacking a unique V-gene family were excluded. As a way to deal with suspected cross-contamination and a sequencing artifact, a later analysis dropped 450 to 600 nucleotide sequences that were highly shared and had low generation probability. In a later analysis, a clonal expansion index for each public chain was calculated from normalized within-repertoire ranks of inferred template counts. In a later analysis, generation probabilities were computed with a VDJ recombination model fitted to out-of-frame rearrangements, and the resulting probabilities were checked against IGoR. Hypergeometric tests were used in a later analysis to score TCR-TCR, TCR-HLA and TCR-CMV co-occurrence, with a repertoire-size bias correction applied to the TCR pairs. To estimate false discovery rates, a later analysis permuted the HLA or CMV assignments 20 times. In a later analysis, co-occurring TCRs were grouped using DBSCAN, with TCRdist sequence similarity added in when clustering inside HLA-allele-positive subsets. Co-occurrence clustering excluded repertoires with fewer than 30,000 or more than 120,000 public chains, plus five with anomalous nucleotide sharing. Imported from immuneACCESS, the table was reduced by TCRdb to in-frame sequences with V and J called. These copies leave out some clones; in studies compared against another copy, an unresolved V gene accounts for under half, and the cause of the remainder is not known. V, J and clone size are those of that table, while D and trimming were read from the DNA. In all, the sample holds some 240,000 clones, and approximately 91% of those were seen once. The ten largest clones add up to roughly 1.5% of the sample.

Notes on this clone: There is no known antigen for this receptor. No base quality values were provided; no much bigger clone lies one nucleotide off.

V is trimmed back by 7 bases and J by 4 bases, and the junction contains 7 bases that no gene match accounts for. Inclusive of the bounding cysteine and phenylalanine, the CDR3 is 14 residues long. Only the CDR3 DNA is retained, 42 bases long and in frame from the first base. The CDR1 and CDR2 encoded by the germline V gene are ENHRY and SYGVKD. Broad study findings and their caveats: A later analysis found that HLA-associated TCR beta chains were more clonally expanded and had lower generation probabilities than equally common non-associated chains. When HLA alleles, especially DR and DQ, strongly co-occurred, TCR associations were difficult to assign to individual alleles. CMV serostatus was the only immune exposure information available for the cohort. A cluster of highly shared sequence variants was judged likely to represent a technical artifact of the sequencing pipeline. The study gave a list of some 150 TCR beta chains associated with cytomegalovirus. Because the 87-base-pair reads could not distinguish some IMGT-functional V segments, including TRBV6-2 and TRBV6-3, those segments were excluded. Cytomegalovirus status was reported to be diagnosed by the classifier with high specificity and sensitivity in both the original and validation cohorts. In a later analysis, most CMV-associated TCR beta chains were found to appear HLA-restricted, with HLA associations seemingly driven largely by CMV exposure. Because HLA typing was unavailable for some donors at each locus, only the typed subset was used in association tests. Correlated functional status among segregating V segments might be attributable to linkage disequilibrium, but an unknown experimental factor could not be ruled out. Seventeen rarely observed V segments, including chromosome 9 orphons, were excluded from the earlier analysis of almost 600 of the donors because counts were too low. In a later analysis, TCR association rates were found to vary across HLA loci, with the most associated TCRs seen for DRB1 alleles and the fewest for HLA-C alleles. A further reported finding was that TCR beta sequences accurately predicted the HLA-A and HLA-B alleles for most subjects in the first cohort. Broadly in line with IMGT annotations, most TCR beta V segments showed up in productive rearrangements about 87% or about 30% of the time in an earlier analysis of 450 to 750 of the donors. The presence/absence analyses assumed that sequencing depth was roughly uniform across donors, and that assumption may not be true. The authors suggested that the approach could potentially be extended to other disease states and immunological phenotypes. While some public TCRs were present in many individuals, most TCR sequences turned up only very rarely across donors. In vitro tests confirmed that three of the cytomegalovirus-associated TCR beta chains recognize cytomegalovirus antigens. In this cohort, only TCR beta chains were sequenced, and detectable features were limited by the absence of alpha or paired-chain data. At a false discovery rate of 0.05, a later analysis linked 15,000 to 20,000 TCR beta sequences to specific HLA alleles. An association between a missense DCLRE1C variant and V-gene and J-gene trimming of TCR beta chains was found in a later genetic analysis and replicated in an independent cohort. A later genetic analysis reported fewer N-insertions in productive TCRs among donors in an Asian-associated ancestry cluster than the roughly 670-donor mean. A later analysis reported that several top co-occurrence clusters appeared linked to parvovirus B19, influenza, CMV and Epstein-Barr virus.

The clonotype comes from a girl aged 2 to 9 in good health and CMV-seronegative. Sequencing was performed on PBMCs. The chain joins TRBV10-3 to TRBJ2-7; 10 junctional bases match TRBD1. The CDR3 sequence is CAITPGQGFYEQYF. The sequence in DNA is TGTGCCATCACGCCGGGACAGGGGTTTTACGAGCAGTACTTC.